Shown below are 5 T cell receptor beta chains from a single sample sequenced in a study of blood T cell repertoires in COVID-19. TCRdb's copy holds only in-frame clones and misses some; the assay was immunoSEQ multiplex PCR. The sample has under 20,000 clones, about 88% seen once. Sequencing was carried out using peripheral blood. The receptors originated from a man in his 60s with active COVID-19.

This chain uses TRBV28 with TRBJ1-4; D is unresolved. The germline V gene encodes CDR1 MDHEN and CDR2 SYDVKM. V lost 5 bases to trimming and J lost 8 bases, with 18 bases between them. The CDR3 has 15 residues. The CDR3 coding sequence is TGTGCCAGCAGTAAGACGGGATCCCTAGGGGAAAAACTGTTTTTT. Its translation is CASSKTGSLGEKLFF.

This sequence joins TRBV12-3 or TRBV12-4 and TRBJ1-2; D perhaps matches TRBD1 (6 bases). The CDR3 is 13 residues long. V lost 9 bases, J lost 0 bases, and 11 bases lay in between. The DNA of the CDR3 is TGTGCCAGTGCGACAGGCCCTAACTATGGCTACACCTTC. Translated, it gives CASATGPNYGYTF.

The chain links TRBV28 to TRBJ1-1; D is uncertain. The CDR3 length is 14 residues. Trimming took off 6 bases at V and 1 base at J, with 12 bases between the two ends. CDR1 and CDR2 (germline): MDHEN, SYDVKM. CDR3 sequence reads: CASSATGWNTEAFF. DNA of the CDR3: TGTGCCAGCAGCGCCACGGGGTGGAACACTGAAGCTTTCTTT.

The chain joins TRBV6-2 or TRBV6-3 to TRBJ2-4; D is unresolved. V lost 6 bases, J lost 3 bases, and 9 bases lay in between. Germline lookup yields CDR1 MNHEY and CDR2 SVGEGT. The CDR3 loop spans 13 amino acids. CDR3 in amino acids: CASSLQLKNIQYF. CDR3 nucleotides: TGTGCCAGCAGCCTACAGCTCAAAAACATTCAGTACTTC.

The table lists this clone with a few counts. The rearrangement uses TRBV7-3 and TRBJ1-6; TRBD1 matches 8 bases. Germline CDR1 is SGHTA and CDR2 is FQGTGA. After removal of 7 bases from V and 9 bases from J, the junction contained 11 bases not matched to a gene. The CDR3 runs 15 residues. The CDR3 sequence: CASTEQGEIISPLHF. CDR3 nucleotide sequence: TGTGCCAGCACGGAACAGGGGGAAATTATTTCACCCCTCCACTTT.